This TCR beta chain was retrieved from a study of CD8+CD57+ T cells in acquired aplastic anemia. Broader study findings: Common to patients and controls were 25 to 30 CD8+ CDR3 sequences.

Patients who underwent sequencing had shown CD8+CD57+ cell expansion by flow cytometry. Patients had not yet gotten any therapy when their blood was taken for sampling. Germline CDR1 and CDR2: SGHTA and FQGTGA. This CDR3 is 15 amino acids long. Between the trimmed V and J ends, which lost 0 bases and 5 bases, there was a span of 13 bases. It was genomic DNA that served as the template for profiling TCR beta VDJ and CDR3. TCRdb passed the reads through MiXCR, listing each CDR3 protein once. The repertoire holds some 170,000 distinct CDR3 sequences, 71% seen once, with roughly half in the top ten. Note on this clonotype: Its antigen is not identified.

Sample: sorted CD4+, CD8+, or CD8+CD57+ T cells (not recorded which) from PBMCs. This chain links TRBV7-3 with TRBJ2-5; weak D call: TRBD2 (5 bases). The TCR sequence derives from a human donor with aplastic anemia. The DNA of the CDR3 is TGTGCCAGCAGCTTAACTGGAGGCGACGGGGAGACCCAGTACTTC. This encodes CASSLTGGDGETQYF.